This T cell receptor (beta chain) is from a study of T cell responses to AZD1222 COVID-19 vaccine. The study, taken as a whole, reports: Compared with day 0, the breadth and depth of the Spike-specific TCR repertoire rose significantly after two doses of AZD1222. Donors, mostly white British, included more females; clonal diversity was possibly underestimated. In the spike-specific TCR repertoire, nearly half reportedly target unmutated variant regions.

In regard to this clone: What it binds is not known.

J gave up 1 base and V 3 bases, and 1 base lay outside the gene matches. The length of the CDR3 is 14 residues. Germline V gene lookup returns CDR1 ENHRY and CDR2 SYGVKD. TCRdb's copy holds only in-frame clones and misses some; the assay was immunoSEQ multiplex PCR. Among tens of thousands of clones listed, 70% to 90% were seen once. The sample was peripheral blood, taken 28 days after the second AZD1222 dose. This TCR derives from an adult who received the AZD1222 COVID-19 vaccine. This chain joins TRBV10-3 and TRBJ1-2; TRBD1 matches 8 bases. The CDR3 bases are TGTGCCATCAGTGAAGACAGGGGTAACTATGGCTACACCTTC. It yields the protein CAISEDRGNYGYTF.